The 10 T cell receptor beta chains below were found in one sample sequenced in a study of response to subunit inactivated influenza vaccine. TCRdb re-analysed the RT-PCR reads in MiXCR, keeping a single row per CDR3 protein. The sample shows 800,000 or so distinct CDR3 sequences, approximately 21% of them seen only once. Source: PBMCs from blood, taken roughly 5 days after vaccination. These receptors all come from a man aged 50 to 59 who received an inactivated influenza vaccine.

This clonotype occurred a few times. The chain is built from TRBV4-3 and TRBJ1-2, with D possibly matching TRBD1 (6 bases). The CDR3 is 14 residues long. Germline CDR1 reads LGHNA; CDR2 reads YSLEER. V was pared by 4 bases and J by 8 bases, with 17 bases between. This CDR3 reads CASSPGVFWGGYTF. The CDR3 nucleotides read TGCGCCAGCAGCCCAGGGGTTTTTTGGGGAGGCTACACCTTC.

DNA for the CDR3: TGCAGTGCTAGAGATAAGGTCGAAGCTTTCTTT. This translates into CSARDKVEAFF. The rearrangement links TRBV20-1 to TRBJ1-1; D is uncertain. The CDR3 runs to 11 residues. Looked up from germline, CDR1 is DFQATT and CDR2 is SNEGSKA (reference sequence). Trimming stripped 0 bases from V and 8 bases from J, with 7 bases between.

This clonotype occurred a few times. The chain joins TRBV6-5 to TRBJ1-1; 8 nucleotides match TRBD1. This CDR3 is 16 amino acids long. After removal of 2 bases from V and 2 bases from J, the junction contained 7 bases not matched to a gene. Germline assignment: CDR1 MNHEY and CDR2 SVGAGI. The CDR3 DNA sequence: TGTGCCAGCAGTTACGATCCCGGGACAGGCAACACTGAAGCTTTCTTT. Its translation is CASSYDPGTGNTEAFF.

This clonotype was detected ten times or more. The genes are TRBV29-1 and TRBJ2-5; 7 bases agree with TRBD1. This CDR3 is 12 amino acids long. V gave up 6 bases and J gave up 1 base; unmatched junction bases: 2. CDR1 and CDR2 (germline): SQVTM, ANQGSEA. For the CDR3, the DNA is TGCAGCGTCGCAGGGGGCCAAGAGACCCAGTACTTC. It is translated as CSVAGGQETQYF.

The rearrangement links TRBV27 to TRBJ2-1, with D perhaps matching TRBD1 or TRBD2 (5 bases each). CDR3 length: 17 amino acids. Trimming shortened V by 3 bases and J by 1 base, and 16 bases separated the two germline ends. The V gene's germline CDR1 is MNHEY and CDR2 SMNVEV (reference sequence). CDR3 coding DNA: TGTGCCAGCAGTTTGTTAGGGGCCGGCGGGTCCTACAATGAGCAGTTCTTC. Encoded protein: CASSLLGAGGSYNEQFF.

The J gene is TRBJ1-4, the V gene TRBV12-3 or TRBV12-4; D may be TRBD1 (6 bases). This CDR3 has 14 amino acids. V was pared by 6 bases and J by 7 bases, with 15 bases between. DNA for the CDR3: TGTGCCAGCAGCACCTCAGGGGCGGGTGAAAAACTGTTTTTT. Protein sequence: CASSTSGAGEKLFF.

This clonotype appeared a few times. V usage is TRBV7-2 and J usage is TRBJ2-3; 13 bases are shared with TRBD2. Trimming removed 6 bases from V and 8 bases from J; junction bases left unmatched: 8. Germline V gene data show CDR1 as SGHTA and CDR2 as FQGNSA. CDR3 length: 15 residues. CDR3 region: CASRWTSGSKGTQYF. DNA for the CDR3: TGTGCCAGCAGGTGGACTAGCGGGAGTAAGGGTACGCAGTATTTT.

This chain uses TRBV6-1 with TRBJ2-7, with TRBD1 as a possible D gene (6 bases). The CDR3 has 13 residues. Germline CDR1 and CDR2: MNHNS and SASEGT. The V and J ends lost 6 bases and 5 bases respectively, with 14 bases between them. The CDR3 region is CASSLIGGHEQYF. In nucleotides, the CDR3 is TGTGCCAGCAGCTTGATAGGGGGTCACGAGCAGTACTTC.

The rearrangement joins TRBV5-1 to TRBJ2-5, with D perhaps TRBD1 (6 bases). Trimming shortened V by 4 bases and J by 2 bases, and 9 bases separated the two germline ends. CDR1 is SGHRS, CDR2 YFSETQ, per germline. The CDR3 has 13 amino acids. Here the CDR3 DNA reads TGCGCCAGCAGCGGACAGAAACAAGAGACCCAGTACTTC. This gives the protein CASSGQKQETQYF.

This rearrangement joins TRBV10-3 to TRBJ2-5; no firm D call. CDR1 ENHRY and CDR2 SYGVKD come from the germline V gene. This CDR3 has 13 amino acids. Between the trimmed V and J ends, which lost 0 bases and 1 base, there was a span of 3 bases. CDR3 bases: TGTGCCATCAGTGAGTCCCTCCAAGAGACCCAGTACTTC. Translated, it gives CAISESLQETQYF.